This T cell receptor beta chain was captured by sequencing in a study of control samples from healthy donors and cancer patients. Here immunoSEQ multiplex PCR was the method, and the copy in TCRdb shows in-frame clones only, minus some. Altogether about 98,000 clones are present, approximately 81% being singletons, with the ten largest covering roughly a tenth. CDR3 length equals 13 residues. V was cut by 1 base and J by 5 bases, with 6 bases left in between. CDR1 LGHNA and CDR2 YNFKEQ come from the germline V gene. This TCR was sampled from a woman under 40 in good health. The sample comprised blood. The genes are TRBV4-2 and TRBJ2-1; D is uncertain. The DNA of the CDR3 is TGTGCCAGCAGCCAAGCGGGCGACAATGAGCAGTTCTTC. This gives the protein CASSQAGDNEQFF.